This T cell receptor (beta chain) originates from a study of tumor and adjacent non-tumor tissue in lung cancer. Across the study: The patients, around 9 men and a few women, were about 31 to 80 with stage I to III disease. On average, productive TCRbeta reads reached 4 million to 5 million per sample. Regarding the study as a whole: In normal lung, the top 100 clones were significantly more dominant than in tumor. Higher tumor TCR diversity was associated with shorter survival.

On this clonotype itself: The target antigen is unknown.

TCRbeta libraries were built with three rounds of nested PCR, modified from ARM-PCR. TCRdb passed the multiplex PCR reads through MiXCR, listing each CDR3 protein once. This table has more than 95,000 distinct CDR3 sequences, 60% to 70% appearing once. RNA was extracted from bulk tissue without any cell sorting. Trimming took off 1 base at V and 4 bases at J, with 16 bases between the two ends. CDR1 and CDR2 (germline): LGHNA, YNFKEQ. The CDR3 contains 17 residues. This clonotype was sampled from a man between 25 and 39 years old with non-small cell lung cancer. The J gene is TRBJ1-4, the V gene TRBV4-2; D ambiguous. The sample consisted of lung tumor tissue. CDR3 sequence: CASSQGPARRNNEKLFF. CDR3 coding DNA: TGTGCCAGCAGCCAAGGTCCCGCTCGACGGAATAATGAAAAACTGTTTTTT.